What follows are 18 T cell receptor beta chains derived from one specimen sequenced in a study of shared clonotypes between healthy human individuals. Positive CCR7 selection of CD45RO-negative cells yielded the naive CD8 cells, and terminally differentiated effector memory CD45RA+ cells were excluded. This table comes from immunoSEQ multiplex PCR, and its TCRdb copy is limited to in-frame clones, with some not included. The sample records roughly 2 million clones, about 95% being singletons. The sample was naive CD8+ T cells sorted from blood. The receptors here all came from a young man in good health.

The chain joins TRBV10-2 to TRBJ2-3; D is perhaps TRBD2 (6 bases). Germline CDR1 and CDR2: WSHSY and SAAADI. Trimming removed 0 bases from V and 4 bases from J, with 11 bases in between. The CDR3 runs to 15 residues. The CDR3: CASSESVGGADTQYF. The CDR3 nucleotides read TGCGCCAGCAGTGAGTCGGTGGGGGGTGCAGATACGCAGTATTTT.

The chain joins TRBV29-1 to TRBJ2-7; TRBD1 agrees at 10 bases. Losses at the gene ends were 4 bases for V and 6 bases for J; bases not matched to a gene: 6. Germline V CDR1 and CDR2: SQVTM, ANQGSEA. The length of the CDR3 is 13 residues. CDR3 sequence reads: CSVAETGGGEQYF. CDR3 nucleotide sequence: TGCAGCGTTGCCGAGACAGGGGGCGGCGAGCAGTACTTC.

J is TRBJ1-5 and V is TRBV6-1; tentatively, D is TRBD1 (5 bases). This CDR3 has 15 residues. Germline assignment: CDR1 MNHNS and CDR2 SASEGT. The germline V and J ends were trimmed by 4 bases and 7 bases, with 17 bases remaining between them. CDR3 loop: CASSAEVLSGQPQHF. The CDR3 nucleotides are TGTGCCAGCAGTGCAGAAGTCCTCTCAGGGCAGCCCCAGCATTTT.

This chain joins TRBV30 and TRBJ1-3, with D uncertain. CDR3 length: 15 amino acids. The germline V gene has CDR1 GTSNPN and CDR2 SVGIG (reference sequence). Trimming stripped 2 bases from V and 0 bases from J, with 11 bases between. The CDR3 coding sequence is TGTGCCTGGAGTTTAGGACCAACCTCTGGAAACACCATATATTTT. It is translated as CAWSLGPTSGNTIYF.

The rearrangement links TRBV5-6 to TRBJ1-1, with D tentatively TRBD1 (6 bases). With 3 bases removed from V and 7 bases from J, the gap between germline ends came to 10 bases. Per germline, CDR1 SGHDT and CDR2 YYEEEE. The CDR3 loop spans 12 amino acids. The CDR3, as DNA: TGTGCCAGCAGCTGGGGGACACATGAAGCTTTCTTT. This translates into CASSWGTHEAFF.

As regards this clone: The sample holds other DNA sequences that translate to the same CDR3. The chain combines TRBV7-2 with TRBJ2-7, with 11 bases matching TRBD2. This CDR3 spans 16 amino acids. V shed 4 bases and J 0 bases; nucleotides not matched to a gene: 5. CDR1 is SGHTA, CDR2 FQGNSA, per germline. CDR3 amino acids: CASSYGTSGSSYEQYF. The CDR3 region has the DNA TGTGCCAGCAGCTATGGGACTAGCGGTTCCTCCTACGAGCAGTACTTC.

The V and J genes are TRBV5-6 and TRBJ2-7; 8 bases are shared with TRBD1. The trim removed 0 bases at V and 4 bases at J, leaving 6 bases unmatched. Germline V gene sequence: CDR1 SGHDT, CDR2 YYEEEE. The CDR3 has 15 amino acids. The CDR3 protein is CASSLGAGGAYEQYF. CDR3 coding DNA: TGTGCCAGCAGCTTGGGTGCAGGGGGCGCTTACGAGCAGTACTTC.

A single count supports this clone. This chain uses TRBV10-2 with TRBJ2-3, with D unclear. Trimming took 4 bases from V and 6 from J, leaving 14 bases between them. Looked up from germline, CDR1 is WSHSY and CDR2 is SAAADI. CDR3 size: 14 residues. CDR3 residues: CASSGVASVDTQYF. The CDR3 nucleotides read TGCGCCAGCAGTGGCGTAGCCTCGGTGGATACGCAGTATTTT.

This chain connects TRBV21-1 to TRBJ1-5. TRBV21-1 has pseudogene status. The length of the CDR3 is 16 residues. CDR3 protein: CASTGTLVYSNQPQHF. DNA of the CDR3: TGTGCCAGCACCGGGACGCTTGTTTATAGCAATCAGCCCCAGCATTTT.

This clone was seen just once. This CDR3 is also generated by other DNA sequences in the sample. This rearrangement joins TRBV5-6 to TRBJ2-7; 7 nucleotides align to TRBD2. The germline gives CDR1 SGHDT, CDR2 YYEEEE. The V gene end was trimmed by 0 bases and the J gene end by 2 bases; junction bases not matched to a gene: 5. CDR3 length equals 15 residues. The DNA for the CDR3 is TGTGCCAGCAGCTTGGCATTAGCGGGTGCCTACGAGCAGTACTTC. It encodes CASSLALAGAYEQYF.

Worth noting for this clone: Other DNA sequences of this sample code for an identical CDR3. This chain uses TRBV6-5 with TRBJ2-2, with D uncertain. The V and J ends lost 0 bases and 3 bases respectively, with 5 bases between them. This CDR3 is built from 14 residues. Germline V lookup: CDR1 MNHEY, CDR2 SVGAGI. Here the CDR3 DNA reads TGTGCCAGCAGTTACTCGACTTACACCGGGGAGCTGTTTTTT. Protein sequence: CASSYSTYTGELFF.

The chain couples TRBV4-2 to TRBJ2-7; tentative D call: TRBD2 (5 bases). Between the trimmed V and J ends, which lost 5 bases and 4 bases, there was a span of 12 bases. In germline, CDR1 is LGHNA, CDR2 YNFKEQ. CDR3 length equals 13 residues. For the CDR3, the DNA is TGTGCCAGCAGCAAAACTGGGGAGTACGAGCAGTACTTC. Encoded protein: CASSKTGEYEQYF.

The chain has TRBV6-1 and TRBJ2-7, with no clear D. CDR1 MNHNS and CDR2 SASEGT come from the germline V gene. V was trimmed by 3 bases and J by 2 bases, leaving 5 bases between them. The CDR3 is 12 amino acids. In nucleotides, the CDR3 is TGTGCCAGCAGTGAGTTCGCCTACGAGCAGTACTTC. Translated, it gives CASSEFAYEQYF.

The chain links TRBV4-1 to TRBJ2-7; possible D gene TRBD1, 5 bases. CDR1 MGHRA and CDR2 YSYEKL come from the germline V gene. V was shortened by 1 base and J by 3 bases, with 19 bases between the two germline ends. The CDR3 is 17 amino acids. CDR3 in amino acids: CASSQALSQETDYEQYF. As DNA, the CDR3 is TGCGCCAGCAGCCAAGCGCTTTCACAGGAGACGGACTACGAGCAGTACTTC.

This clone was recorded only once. CDR3 nucleotide sequence: TGTGCCAGCAGCCAAGCCCTCGACCAAGTTGGCGTGGAGGGATTCACTGAAGCTTTCTTT. This encodes CASSQALDQVGVEGFTEAFF. The V gene is TRBV14, the J gene TRBJ1-1; D gene ambiguous. Trimming took 1 base from V and 4 from J, leaving 28 bases between them. Per germline, CDR1 SGHDN and CDR2 FVKESK. The length of the CDR3 is 20 residues.

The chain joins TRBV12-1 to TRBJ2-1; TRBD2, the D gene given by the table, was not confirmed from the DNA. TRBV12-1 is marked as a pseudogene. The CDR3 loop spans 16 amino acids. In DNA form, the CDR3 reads TGTGCCAGCAGCTTCCTTAAAGCGGGAGGGCCGGGTGAGCAGTTCTTC. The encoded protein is CASSFLKAGGPGEQFF.

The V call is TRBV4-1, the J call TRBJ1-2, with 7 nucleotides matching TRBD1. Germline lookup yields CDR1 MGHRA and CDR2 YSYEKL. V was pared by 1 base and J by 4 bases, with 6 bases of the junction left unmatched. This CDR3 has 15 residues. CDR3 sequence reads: CASSQVAGDSYGYTF. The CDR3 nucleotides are TGCGCCAGCAGCCAAGTCGCGGGGGACAGCTATGGCTACACCTTC.

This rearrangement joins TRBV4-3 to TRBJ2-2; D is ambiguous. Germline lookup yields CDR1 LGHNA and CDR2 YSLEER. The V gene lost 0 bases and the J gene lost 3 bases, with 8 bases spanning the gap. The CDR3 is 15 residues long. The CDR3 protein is CASSQDWTHTGELFF. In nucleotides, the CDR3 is TGCGCCAGCAGCCAAGATTGGACCCACACCGGGGAGCTGTTTTTT.